This T cell receptor (beta chain) was observed in a study of blood T cell repertoires in COVID-19 (dated by TCRdb to about 2020). Background on the whole study: The collaborator samples originated in the United States, Italy and Spain and spanned the acute and convalescent phases of COVID-19. Sample metadata almost always included a de-identified subject ID, COVID-19 status, age in years and sex. Where available, HLA class I and class II types were obtained from metadata supplied by the sample provider rather than from assay-based typing. Subjects who had been exposed to COVID-19, were actively infected with it, or had recovered from it provided the deeply sampled blood TCRbeta repertoires that made up the dataset. The prospective study material was composed of cDNA or gDNA derived from T cells, B-cell-depleted T cells, or PBMCs. The samples were drawn from the first 160 participants of the ongoing ImmuneRACE study and from 950 to 1,500 subjects provided by 6 global collaborators. A freely available public database, intended as a resource for researchers studying the immune response to SARS-CoV-2, is where the repertoires were released.

Comment on this clone: The antigen it binds to is not known. Base qualities are not recorded, but no much larger clone differs from it by a single base.

The collaborating institutions used their own protocols to collect whole blood in K2EDTA tubes. For TCRbeta analysis, collaborators shipped samples in one of three forms: frozen whole blood, isolated PBMCs, or DNA extracted from either of those sample types. TCRbeta CDR3 regions were amplified from genomic DNA using the immunoSEQ Assay, a bias-controlled multiplex PCR. As for the authors' bioinformatics: The number of nucleated cells in each sample was estimated by amplification of reference gene primers within the assay. Sequence reads were collapsed and filtered to measure the absolute abundance of every unique TCRbeta CDR3 rearrangement. For each sample, productive Simpson clonality was calculated by taking the square root of Simpson's diversity index across productive rearrangements. TCRdb provides this immuneACCESS table in a form limited to in-frame rearrangements. Some clones are lacking; in checked studies, under half of them reflect an unresolved V gene, and why the rest are absent is not known. V and J calls and clone size are given by that table; D and trimming were obtained from the DNA. For this sample there are approximately 62,000 clones; about 90% appear just once. Of the sample, around 8.3% is held by the ten largest clones.

Beyond this particular receptor, the publication reports: Clinical and demographic metadata were provided uncurated, with the amount varying by source and participant.

Sequenced material: peripheral blood. The sequence was obtained from a human donor with active COVID-19. The donor label of this sample is uncertain.

The nucleotides read TGTGCCAGCAGGGTTAGCGGGTTTTCCTACGAGCAGTACTTC. Protein translation: CASRVSGFSYEQYF. This sequence uses TRBV6-5 and TRBJ2-7, with 7 junctional bases fitting TRBD2. Measured from the cysteine to the phenylalanine, the CDR3 is 14 residues long. The CDR3 DNA has 42 bases and is translated from base 1. The junction shows trimming of 6 bases on V and 1 base on J, and the gene matches do not reach 6 bases of it. Per the germline V gene, MNHEY is the CDR1 and SVGAGI is the CDR2.